Each of the 31 T cell receptor beta chains below was sequenced from the same sample in a study of shared clonotypes between healthy human individuals. Some clones are missing from TCRdb's copy, which holds only in-frame ones; the method was immunoSEQ multiplex PCR. The repertoire holds roughly 1.5 million clones, with 95% to 99% as singletons. The material sequenced was naive CD4+ T cells sorted from blood. Regarding subset: CD45RA+ positively selected. These receptors were collected from a man aged 30 to 39 in good health.

The chain links TRBV27 to TRBJ2-5, with a tentative D call TRBD2 (6 bases). The CDR3 is 16 residues long. The V and J ends lost 4 bases and 4 bases respectively, with 19 bases between them. The germline gives CDR1 MNHEY, CDR2 SMNVEV (reference sequence). CDR3 amino acids: CASSYFAGKVGETQYF. The DNA of the CDR3 is TGTGCCAGCAGTTACTTTGCGGGAAAGGTCGGAGAGACCCAGTACTTC.

This chain uses TRBV5-5 with TRBJ2-3; TRBD1 matches 10 bases. J lost 3 bases, V lost 4 bases, and 5 bases had no gene match. In germline, CDR1 is SGHKS, CDR2 YYEKEE (reference sequence). The CDR3 covers 15 residues. The CDR3 here is CASSIPGQGTDTQYF. CDR3 nucleotide sequence: TGTGCCAGCAGCATCCCGGGACAGGGGACAGATACGCAGTATTTT.

The J gene is TRBJ2-7, the V gene TRBV18; 9 bases match TRBD1. V shed 3 bases, J shed 0 bases, and the junction held 9 bases outside the gene matches. The V gene's germline CDR1 is KGHSH and CDR2 LQKENI. This CDR3 comprises 17 residues. The CDR3 region has the DNA TGTGCCAGCTCACCCACCGGGACAGGGTTAAGCTCCTACGAGCAGTACTTC. Its translation: CASSPTGTGLSSYEQYF.

The chain is built from TRBV28 and TRBJ2-7, with 9 bases matching TRBD1. Germline V lookup: CDR1 MDHEN, CDR2 SYDVKM. The CDR3 spans 15 residues. V dropped 3 bases and J dropped 7; count of bases not matched to a gene: 10. The CDR3 sequence: CASSLPGTGRREQYF. CDR3 coding DNA: TGTGCCAGCAGTTTGCCGGGGACAGGGCGAAGAGAGCAGTACTTC.

This clone was recorded only once. Other DNA sequences in this specimen translate into the identical CDR3. The genes are TRBV6-5 and TRBJ2-1; the D gene is possibly TRBD1 (6 bases). V was clipped by 6 bases and J by 2 bases, with 8 bases between them. The germline V gene has CDR1 MNHEY and CDR2 SVGAGI. The CDR3 is made up of 13 amino acids. The CDR3 region is CASSRDTYNEQFF. Written as DNA, the CDR3 is TGTGCCAGCAGCCGGGACACCTACAATGAGCAGTTCTTC.

The chain has TRBV5-1 and TRBJ1-1; D unresolved. This CDR3 region has 14 residues. The V gene's germline CDR1 is SGHRS and CDR2 YFSETQ. V was clipped by 0 bases and J by 2 bases, with 8 bases between them. CDR3 nucleotide sequence: TGCGCCAGCAGCTTGGAGAGCTCAAACACTGAAGCTTTCTTT. Protein product: CASSLESSNTEAFF.

The CDR3 nucleotides read TGTGCCAGCAGCGCTAGCGGGAGTAGGGTTCCACCCGCCGAGCAGTACTTC. Its translation: CASSASGSRVPPAEQYF. This chain connects TRBV9 to TRBJ2-7, with 10 bases fitting TRBD2. CDR1 is SGDLS and CDR2 is YYNGEE in the germline V gene. The CDR3 length is 17 residues. Trimming removed 3 bases from V and 6 bases from J; junction bases left unmatched: 15.

This clone was seen once. V and J are TRBV7-8 and TRBJ1-2; TRBD1 is a possible D gene (5 bases). Trimming cost V 1 base and J 6 bases, with 9 bases left between them. This CDR3 is built from 13 residues. Germline V gives CDR1 SGHVS, CDR2 FQNEAQ. CDR3 DNA sequence: TGTGCCAGCAGCTTAGGTGGGACGGATGGCTACACCTTC. It codes for CASSLGGTDGYTF. Using reference TRBV7-8 and TRBJ1-2 for the parts outside the CDR3, the full variable domain is GAGVSQSPRYKVAKRGQDVALRCDPISGHVSLFWYQQALGQGPEFLTYFQNEAQLDKSGLPSDRFFAERPEGSVSTLKIQRTQQEDSAVYLCASSLGGTDGYTFGSGTRLTVV.

This chain links TRBV5-4 with TRBJ2-3; D is ambiguous. Germline values: CDR1 SGHNT, CDR2 YYREEE (reference sequence). CDR3 size: 14 residues. Trimming took off 3 bases at V and 1 base at J, with 9 bases between the two ends. CDR3 sequence reads: CASSSATRTDTQYF. CDR3 coding DNA: TGTGCCAGCAGCTCGGCGACACGCACAGATACGCAGTATTTT.

The chain joins TRBV6-5 to TRBJ1-5; no reliable D call. CDR3 length: 13 amino acids. The germline V and J ends were trimmed by 0 bases and 9 bases, with 9 bases remaining between them. CDR1 and CDR2 (germline): MNHEY, SVGAGI. Here the CDR3 DNA reads TGTGCCAGCAGTTACTCGAAGGGAGGGCCCCAGCATTTT. Translating it yields CASSYSKGGPQHF.

The J gene is TRBJ2-2, the V gene TRBV19; 10 bases are shared with TRBD1. The germline V gene encodes CDR1 LNHDA and CDR2 SQIVND (reference sequence). The CDR3 extends over 15 amino acids. The V and J ends lost 7 bases and 5 bases, in that order; junction bases with no gene match: 7. Here the CDR3 reads CASTIDRGRTGELFF. CDR3 DNA: TGTGCCAGTACCATAGACAGGGGGCGAACCGGGGAGCTGTTTTTT.

A note on this clone: At one of its ends the junction is not consistent with the germline gene, which may arise from a read error. V gene TRBV5-5 combines with J gene TRBJ2-1; D may be TRBD2 (6 bases). CDR1 and CDR2 from the germline V gene are SGHKS and YYEKEE (reference sequence). The CDR3 is 15 amino acids. The CDR3, as DNA: TGCGCCAGCAGCCCTTACGCGGGGACTTACAATGAGCAGTTCTTC. Residues: CASSPYAGTYNEQFF.

The chain joins TRBV5-4 to TRBJ1-1; D is uncertain. The length of the CDR3 is 19 residues. Germline V lookup: CDR1 SGHNT, CDR2 YYREEE (reference sequence). V lost 4 bases, J lost 2 bases, and 27 bases lay in between. The CDR3 sequence is CASSREPLRVGKKNTEAFF. CDR3 DNA sequence: TGTGCCAGCAGCCGGGAACCGTTAAGAGTGGGGAAAAAAAACACTGAAGCTTTCTTT. Full variable domain (outside the CDR3, taken from reference TRBV5-4 and TRBJ1-1): ETGVTQSPTHLIKTRGQQVTLRCSSQSGHNTVSWYQQALGQGPQFIFQYYREEENGRGNFPPRFSGLQFPNYSSELNVNALELDDSALYLCASSREPLRVGKKNTEAFFGQGTRLTVV.

The chain employs TRBV9 and TRBJ2-2; 11 positions match TRBD2. The germline CDR1 and CDR2 sequences are SGDLS and YYNGEE. With V trimmed by 3 bases and J by 5 bases, 0 bases remained unmatched. CDR3 length equals 14 residues. CDR3 region: CASSGTSGTGELFF. The CDR3 DNA reads TGTGCCAGCAGCGGGACTAGCGGGACCGGGGAGCTGTTTTTT. The entire variable domain, with the rest obtained from reference TRBV9 and TRBJ2-2, is as follows: DSGVTQTPKHLITATGQRVTLRCSPRSGDLSVYWYQQSLDQGLQFLIQYYNGEERAKGNILERFSAQQFPDLHSELNLSSLELGDSALYFCASSGTSGTGELFFGEGSRLTVL.

V and J are TRBV6-1 and TRBJ2-5; D possibly corresponds to TRBD1 (5 bases). Germline values: CDR1 MNHNS, CDR2 SASEGT. The CDR3 length is 15 residues. V dropped 1 base and J dropped 5 bases, with 14 bases sitting between them. The CDR3 region is CASSEGTQPAETQYF. The DNA of the CDR3 is TGTGCCAGCAGTGAAGGGACACAACCGGCCGAGACCCAGTACTTC.

This clone was seen only once. V and J are TRBV25-1 and TRBJ1-2, with 10 bases matching TRBD1. CDR3 length: 14 residues. Germline V CDR1 and CDR2: MGHDK, SYGVNS. V gave up 3 bases and J gave up 8 bases; unmatched junction bases: 6. CDR3 sequence reads: CASSELTGQGGYTF. CDR3 nucleotide sequence: TGTGCCAGCAGTGAGCTCACGGGACAGGGGGGCTACACCTTC.

The chain links TRBV6-5 to TRBJ2-7; no clear D gene. This CDR3 contains 11 residues. Germline CDR1 is MNHEY and CDR2 is SVGAGI. Deletions cut 6 bases from V and 3 bases from J, with 6 bases between. The CDR3 protein is CASRQSYEQYF. The CDR3 nucleotides read TGTGCCAGCAGGCAGAGCTACGAGCAGTACTTC.

This chain joins TRBV5-1 and TRBJ2-3, with D possibly being TRBD1 (6 bases). The CDR3 spans 13 residues. Trimming removed 5 bases from V and 2 bases from J, with 9 bases in between. Germline values: CDR1 SGHRS, CDR2 YFSETQ. CDR3 sequence: CASRQGPTDTQYF. CDR3 nucleotide sequence: TGCGCCAGCAGACAGGGCCCCACAGATACGCAGTATTTT.

The chain links TRBV18 to TRBJ2-1, with TRBD1 identical over 7 bases. The CDR3 has 15 amino acids. The V and J ends lost 5 bases and 4 bases, in that order; junction bases with no gene match: 8. Germline loops: CDR1 KGHSH, CDR2 LQKENI. The CDR3 nucleotides are TGTGCCAGCTCATTACCCGGGACAGCGTACAATGAGCAGTTCTTC. Protein: CASSLPGTAYNEQFF.

The chain joins TRBV28 to TRBJ1-2; no clear D. CDR1 is MDHEN and CDR2 is SYDVKM in the germline V gene. Trimming pared 3 bases from V and 4 bases from J, leaving 6 bases between. The CDR3 runs 12 residues. CDR3 protein: CASSLLTYGYTF. CDR3 bases: TGTGCCAGCAGTTTGCTTACCTATGGCTACACCTTC.

A single count supports this clone. The chain combines TRBV4-3 with TRBJ1-1; TRBD1 matches 8 bases. Germline CDR1 LGHNA, CDR2 YSLEER. V trimming: 0 bases; J trimming: 5 bases; junction bases outside the gene matches: 11. The CDR3 runs to 17 residues. CDR3 nucleotides: TGCGCCAGCAGCCAAGATTGGGGGGACAGGTATTTTACTGAAGCTTTCTTT. Its protein product is CASSQDWGDRYFTEAFF.

This rearrangement joins TRBV2 to TRBJ2-1; possibly TRBD1 for D (5 bases). V was clipped by 11 bases and J by 0 bases, with 5 bases between them. The CDR3 runs 11 residues. CDR1 and CDR2 from the germline V gene are SNHLY and FYNNEI. The CDR3 coding sequence is TGTGCCGGGGCCTCCTACAATGAGCAGTTCTTC. Translating it yields CAGASYNEQFF.

V usage is TRBV27 and J usage is TRBJ2-1; a possible D gene is TRBD2 (6 bases). CDR3 length: 13 amino acids. Germline assignment: CDR1 MNHEY and CDR2 SMNVEV (reference sequence). V lost 2 bases and J 5 bases, leaving 7 bases between the germline ends. CDR3 sequence (DNA): TGTGCCAGCAGTTTACGGGAGAACAATGAGCAGTTCTTC. Its protein is CASSLRENNEQFF.

The chain is built from TRBV5-1 and TRBJ2-1, with TRBD2 identical over 10 bases. The CDR3 contains 17 residues. The germline V gene encodes CDR1 SGHRS and CDR2 YFSETQ. Germline trimming cut 4 bases from V and 8 bases from J; bases unmatched to any gene: 15. As DNA, the CDR3 is TGCGCCAGCAGCCCGGCAGTCCTAGCGGGAGTCATCGATGAGCAGTTCTTC. This gives the protein CASSPAVLAGVIDEQFF.

This chain uses TRBV27 with TRBJ1-1, with D possibly matching TRBD1 (5 bases). The V end lost 6 bases, the J end lost 1 base, and 15 bases lay between the germline ends. CDR1 is MNHEY and CDR2 is SMNVEV in the germline V gene (reference sequence). This CDR3 region has 15 residues. This CDR3 reads CASSRPGRQNTEAFF. The CDR3 DNA follows: TGTGCCAGCAGCCGTCCGGGACGTCAGAACACTGAAGCTTTCTTT.

The chain uses TRBV28 and TRBJ1-2; D perhaps matches TRBD1 (5 bases). The germline V gene has CDR1 MDHEN and CDR2 SYDVKM. This CDR3 has 13 residues. V was cut by 5 bases and J by 2 bases, with 9 bases left in between. The chain's CDR3 is CASSNRDNYGYTF. The CDR3 bases are TGTGCCAGCAGTAACCGGGACAACTATGGCTACACCTTC.

The rearrangement links TRBV28 to TRBJ1-4; no definite D call. This CDR3 spans 12 amino acids. The ends were cut back, 5 bases at V and 4 bases at J, with 5 bases in the middle. Germline V CDR1 and CDR2: MDHEN, SYDVKM. The CDR3 reads CASSPHNEKLFF. In DNA, the CDR3 is TGTGCCAGCAGTCCGCATAATGAAAAACTGTTTTTT.

Remarks on this clone: Other DNA sequences in the sample encode the same CDR3. V and J are TRBV28 and TRBJ2-7; D call uncertain. V lost 3 bases and J lost 3, with 9 bases in between. The CDR3 length is 13 residues. Germline V lookup: CDR1 MDHEN, CDR2 SYDVKM. The CDR3 DNA reads as TGTGCCAGCAGTTTGGGCCGCATCTACGAGCAGTACTTC. It specifies CASSLGRIYEQYF.

The chain carries TRBV6-1 and TRBJ1-4, with 9 bases aligning to TRBD1. This CDR3 has 14 amino acids. Germline CDR1 MNHNS, CDR2 SASEGT. J was trimmed by 8 bases and V by 6 bases; bases with no gene match: 7. CDR3 nucleotide sequence: TGTGCCAGCAGGGCCGGGACAGGGAGGGAAAAACTGTTTTTT. This codes for CASRAGTGREKLFF.

This chain links TRBV7-9 with TRBJ1-5; D possibly corresponds to TRBD1 (6 bases). Trimming stripped 5 bases from V and 9 bases from J, with 14 bases between. CDR1 and CDR2 from the germline V gene are SEHNR and FQNEAQ (reference sequence). The CDR3 consists of 13 residues. Here the CDR3 reads CASSPGTMGPQHF. The CDR3 DNA reads TGTGCCAGCAGCCCCGGGACAATGGGGCCCCAGCATTTT.

The genes are TRBV5-1 and TRBJ2-3; 9 bases match TRBD1. Unmatched junction bases numbered 6, after V lost 3 bases and J lost 4 bases. The CDR3 spans 15 residues. From germline, CDR1 is SGHRS and CDR2 YFSETQ. CDR3 protein: CASSYDRGVADTQYF. CDR3 nucleotides: TGCGCCAGCAGCTATGACAGGGGGGTCGCAGATACGCAGTATTTT.